The 14 T cell receptor beta chains below all came from one sample that was sequenced in a study of T-cell reconstitution after alpha-beta-depleted transplantation in children. TCRbeta library preparation incorporated unique molecular identifiers. TCRdb re-derived calls from the PCR reads in MiXCR, one entry per CDR3 protein. The sample holds about a million distinct CDR3 sequences, about 30% seen once. The specimen was PBMCs, mostly from graft donor cells, collected 360 days after TCRalphabeta/CD19-depleted stem cell transplant. The receptors stem from a boy in the first two years of life who had a stem cell transplant for SCID, so the T cells may come from the graft donor.

This clonotype turned up a few times. CDR3 in amino acids: CASNMGQGPYNEQFF. The CDR3 coding sequence is TGTGCCAGCAACATGGGCCAGGGACCCTACAATGAGCAGTTCTTC. The chain employs TRBV15 and TRBJ2-1, with D tentatively TRBD1 or TRBD2 (5 bases each). V lost 10 bases, J lost 2 bases, and 18 bases lay in between. The germline gives CDR1 LNHNV, CDR2 YYDKDF (reference sequence). The CDR3 extends over 15 amino acids.

The chain recombines TRBV5-1 with TRBJ2-4; D possibly corresponds to TRBD1 (6 bases). The CDR3 length is 15 residues. Germline CDR1 reads SGHRS; CDR2 reads YFSETQ. V was pared by 3 bases and J by 2 bases, with 12 bases between. The CDR3 protein is CASSYYRDSKNIQYF. DNA for the CDR3: TGCGCCAGCAGCTACTACAGGGATTCCAAAAACATTCAGTACTTC.

This clonotype has a handful of counts. V usage is TRBV2 and J usage is TRBJ2-3; D uncertain. From germline, CDR1 is SNHLY and CDR2 FYNNEI. Trimming took 2 bases from V and 6 from J, leaving 15 bases between them. This CDR3 contains 15 residues. The CDR3 region is CASSEYLIGVDTQYF. In DNA, the CDR3 is TGTGCCAGCAGTGAATACCTTATTGGCGTGGATACGCAGTATTTT.

This clonotype was picked up a small number of times. This chain links TRBV10-3 with TRBJ2-7; 11 bases fit TRBD2. Losses at the gene ends were 6 bases for V and 1 base for J; bases not matched to a gene: 8. The CDR3 runs to 16 residues. Looked up from germline, CDR1 is ENHRY and CDR2 is SYGVKD. The CDR3 DNA is TGTGCCATCAGCCCTTCTAGCGGGGGGCCATCCTACGAGCAGTACTTC. Protein sequence: CAISPSSGGPSYEQYF.

This clonotype was found a few times. The genes are TRBV5-1 and TRBJ2-4, with 9 nucleotides matching TRBD1. J gave up 7 bases and V 0 bases, and 5 bases lay outside the gene matches. Germline loops: CDR1 SGHRS, CDR2 YFSETQ. The CDR3 runs 15 residues. CDR3: CASSLEGQGSNIQYF. The CDR3 DNA reads as TGCGCCAGCAGCTTGGAGGGACAGGGATCGAACATTCAGTACTTC.

A few counts support this clonotype. The genes are TRBV5-1 and TRBJ2-3; the match to TRBD1 covers 10 bases. Germline lookup yields CDR1 SGHRS and CDR2 YFSETQ. The CDR3 totals 17 residues. After removal of 4 bases from V and 4 bases from J, the junction contained 12 bases not matched to a gene. In DNA form, the CDR3 reads TGCGCCAGCAGCCCCCCGACAGGGGGCGGATACGCAGATACGCAGTATTTT. It yields the protein CASSPPTGGGYADTQYF.

The genes are TRBV18 and TRBJ1-4; D uncertain. Germline V gene sequence: CDR1 KGHSH, CDR2 LQKENI. The CDR3 consists of 17 residues. V lost 6 bases, J lost 11 bases, and 28 bases lay in between. This CDR3 reads CASSPEIGALLSPKLFF. CDR3 nucleotides: TGTGCCAGCTCTCCAGAGATCGGCGCTTTACTCTCCCCCAAACTGTTTTTT.

The gene calls are TRBV9 and TRBJ1-2; no definite D call. This CDR3 region has 15 residues. Germline CDR1 is SGDLS and CDR2 is YYNGEE. The V and J ends lost 1 base and 6 bases respectively, with 16 bases between them. The CDR3 DNA sequence: TGTGCCAGCAGCGTACGTGGTGGAGGGTCGCATGGCTACACCTTC. Protein sequence: CASSVRGGGSHGYTF.

This chain uses TRBV14 with TRBJ2-3; possibly TRBD1 or TRBD2 for D (6 bases each). CDR1 SGHDN and CDR2 FVKESK come from the germline V gene. The CDR3 loop spans 14 amino acids. Deletions cut 4 bases from V and 6 bases from J, with 14 bases between. The CDR3 reads CASSPGDFLDTQYF. The CDR3 DNA reads as TGTGCCAGCAGCCCAGGGGACTTCCTTGATACGCAGTATTTT.

The gene calls are TRBV5-1 and TRBJ2-7, with D perhaps given as TRBD1 or TRBD2 (5 bases each). The CDR3 has 15 amino acids. Germline V gene sequence: CDR1 SGHRS, CDR2 YFSETQ. Between the trimmed V and J ends, which lost 0 bases and 3 bases, there was a span of 13 bases. CDR3 region: CASSLVPEGLYEQYF. CDR3 sequence (DNA): TGCGCCAGCAGCTTGGTACCAGAGGGGCTCTACGAGCAGTACTTC.

This clonotype was picked up a small number of times. The chain recombines TRBV27 with TRBJ2-7, with 9 bases fitting TRBD1. Germline loops: CDR1 MNHEY, CDR2 SMNVEV (reference sequence). V lost 6 bases to trimming and J lost 2 bases; unmatched junction nucleotides: 8. The CDR3 consists of 15 residues. In nucleotides, the CDR3 is TGTGCCAGCAGGACCACCGGGACAGGGACCTACGAGCAGTACTTC. Protein sequence: CASRTTGTGTYEQYF.

The chain uses TRBV4-2 and TRBJ1-1; D may be TRBD1 (6 bases). Between the trimmed V and J ends, which lost 0 bases and 4 bases, there was a span of 18 bases. CDR3 length equals 17 residues. The germline gives CDR1 LGHNA, CDR2 YNFKEQ. The CDR3 nucleotides are TGTGCCAGCAGCCAAGATTCGCGCAGGGGCGGGGGCACTGAAGCTTTCTTT. This gives the protein CASSQDSRRGGGTEAFF.

CDR3: CASSFQGGGRTEAFF. CDR3 coding DNA: TGTGCCAGCAGCTTCCAGGGGGGAGGGCGCACTGAAGCTTTCTTT. The chain recombines TRBV7-2 with TRBJ1-1; 7 positions agree with TRBD1. Losses at the gene ends were 3 bases for V and 4 bases for J; bases not matched to a gene: 8. CDR1 is SGHTA and CDR2 is FQGNSA in the germline V gene. The CDR3 sequence is 15 residues long.

This clonotype has just a few counts. The V gene is TRBV2, the J gene TRBJ2-7; possible D gene TRBD2, 7 bases. Trimming pared 3 bases from V and 5 bases from J, leaving 14 bases between. CDR3 length: 14 residues. Germline assignment: CDR1 SNHLY and CDR2 FYNNEI. In DNA form, the CDR3 reads TGTGCCAGCAGTGACGGGGGGCGCGAGCACGAGCAGTACTTC. Translated: CASSDGGREHEQYF.